The 21 T cell receptor beta chains in this list originate from one sample, sequenced in a study of identical twins. One entry per CDR3 protein results from TCRdb running MiXCR on the 5' RACE reads. The sample yields 700,000 or so distinct CDR3 sequences, 21% seen once. These same records also appear under a second study, on T cells expressing NK-cell markers.

The sequencing sample was made of PBMCs. The source of these receptors is a young woman in good health.

As DNA, the CDR3 is TGCAGCGTTGGGCAGGGACTTACTACCGGGGAGCTGTTTTTT. Its protein product is CSVGQGLTTGELFF. The chain links TRBV29-1 to TRBJ2-2, with D possibly TRBD2 on 6 matching bases. V lost 4 bases and J 5 bases, leaving 14 bases between the germline ends. Germline CDR1 and CDR2: SQVTM and ANQGSEA. The CDR3 is made up of 14 amino acids.

This clonotype has only a few counts. The genes are TRBV12-3 or TRBV12-4 and TRBJ1-1; no clear D gene. V shed 2 bases and J shed 0 bases, with 13 bases lying between them. The CDR3 is made up of 16 amino acids. In DNA, the CDR3 is TGTGCCAGCAGTTTAAGTGGCAGAATCATGAACACTGAAGCTTTCTTT. The encoded protein is CASSLSGRIMNTEAFF.

The gene calls are TRBV10-3 and TRBJ2-5; 8 nucleotides agree with TRBD2. Per germline, CDR1 ENHRY and CDR2 SYGVKD. After removal of 0 bases from V and 4 bases from J, the junction contained 7 bases not matched to a gene. CDR3 size: 16 residues. The CDR3 DNA reads TGTGCCATCAGTGAGTCGATCGGGACTAGGGGAGAGACCCAGTACTTC. It codes for CAISESIGTRGETQYF.

V usage is TRBV18 and J usage is TRBJ2-7; 7 bases are shared with TRBD1. This CDR3 region has 14 residues. The germline V gene encodes CDR1 KGHSH and CDR2 LQKENI. V gave up 6 bases and J gave up 5 bases; unmatched junction bases: 10. CDR3 amino acids: CASSRSTGENEQYF. CDR3 in DNA: TGTGCCAGCTCCCGGAGTACAGGGGAGAACGAGCAGTACTTC.

The chain uses TRBV20-1 and TRBJ2-1; D gene unclear. The CDR3 runs to 16 residues. Germline V lookup: CDR1 DFQATT, CDR2 SNEGSKA (reference sequence). V was pared by 1 base and J by 2 bases, with 15 bases between. As DNA, the CDR3 is TGCAGTGCTAGAGGTATCGGCGAGACAACCTACAATGAGCAGTTCTTC. Encoded protein: CSARGIGETTYNEQFF.

This clonotype has only a few counts. CDR3: CASSPSSGSYEQYF. CDR3 sequence (DNA): TGTGCCAGCAGCCCATCTAGCGGGTCCTACGAGCAGTACTTC. J is TRBJ2-7 and V is TRBV4-2; TRBD2 matches at 8 bases. This CDR3 has 14 residues. Germline assignment: CDR1 LGHNA and CDR2 YNFKEQ. The ends lost 4 bases at V and 1 base at J; junction bases unmatched: 3.

The V gene is TRBV11-2, the J gene TRBJ2-6, with D tentatively TRBD1 (6 bases). The CDR3 length is 19 residues. Germline CDR1 SGHAT, CDR2 FQNNGV. Trimming shortened V by 3 bases and J by 0 bases, and 18 bases separated the two germline ends. This CDR3 reads CASSFWGSSGDSGANVLTF. The CDR3 DNA is TGTGCCAGCAGCTTTTGGGGAAGCTCAGGGGACTCTGGGGCCAACGTCCTGACTTTC.

In this sample, this clonotype turned up a few times. The chain couples TRBV6-1 to TRBJ1-4; 7 bases fit TRBD1. Germline CDR1 reads MNHNS; CDR2 reads SASEGT. The CDR3 consists of 15 residues. The junction had 10 bases not matched to a gene; V was cut back by 5 bases and J by 7 bases. Written as DNA, the CDR3 is TGTGCCAGCAGTAAAAAGACAGGGCTGGCTGAAAAACTGTTTTTT. It yields the protein CASSKKTGLAEKLFF.

There are many counts of this clonotype. The chain uses TRBV7-9 and TRBJ2-1; 7 bases match TRBD1. V shed 5 bases and J 1 base; nucleotides not matched to a gene: 5. This CDR3 spans 15 amino acids. CDR1 and CDR2 from the germline V gene are SEHNR and FQNEAQ (reference sequence). CDR3 sequence reads: CASSLGQVSYNEQFF. DNA of the CDR3: TGTGCCAGCAGCCTCGGACAGGTATCCTACAATGAGCAGTTCTTC.

V gene TRBV10-1 combines with J gene TRBJ2-3; 7 bases fit TRBD1. Trimming removed 4 bases from V and 2 bases from J; junction bases left unmatched: 15. Per the germline V gene, CDR1 is WNHNN and CDR2 is SYGVQD (reference sequence). The length of the CDR3 is 18 residues. CDR3: CASSGSPGQLSFTDTQYF. The CDR3 DNA is TGCGCCAGCAGTGGGAGTCCGGGACAGCTTTCATTCACAGATACGCAGTATTTT.

In its sample, this clonotype was seen a few times. The chain combines TRBV7-2 with TRBJ1-5, with D possibly TRBD1 on 6 matching bases. Trimming took 5 bases from V and 6 from J, leaving 11 bases between them. CDR1 and CDR2 (germline): SGHTA, FQGNSA. The CDR3 contains 13 residues. The CDR3 reads CASSLVGAQPQHF. The DNA for the CDR3 is TGTGCCAGCAGCCTGGTGGGGGCTCAGCCCCAGCATTTT.

This clonotype was counted ten times or more. V is TRBV20-1 and J is TRBJ2-7; 9 nucleotides line up with TRBD1. The CDR3 loop spans 15 amino acids. The V gene end was trimmed by 6 bases and the J gene end by 5 bases; junction bases not matched to a gene: 14. Per germline, CDR1 DFQATT and CDR2 SNEGSKA (reference sequence). CDR3 bases: TGCAGTGCCCACCCCGACCGGACAGGGGTCGACGAGCAGTACTTC. This translates into CSAHPDRTGVDEQYF.

This clonotype turned up a few times. The V call is TRBV12-3 or TRBV12-4, the J call TRBJ2-2; 9 bases are a match to TRBD1. The length of the CDR3 is 14 residues. Trimming cost V 6 bases and J 6 bases; bases outside gene matches: 5. CDR3 DNA: TGTGCCAGCAGCCGTCGACAGGGGGCCGGGGAGCTGTTTTTT. Its translation is CASSRRQGAGELFF.

There are a few counts of this clonotype. V gene TRBV27 combines with J gene TRBJ2-7, with D hard to call. The V end lost 8 bases, the J end lost 0 bases, and 11 bases lay between the germline ends. The CDR3 contains 13 residues. Germline loops: CDR1 MNHEY, CDR2 SMNVEV (reference sequence). In DNA, the CDR3 is TGTGCCAGCGCAGTCGCCCCCTCCTACGAGCAGTACTTC. This gives the protein CASAVAPSYEQYF.

The chain has TRBV7-2 and TRBJ1-2; maybe TRBD1 (5 bases). Germline V gene lookup returns CDR1 SGHTA and CDR2 FQGNSA. There are 13 residues in the CDR3. Trimming took 4 bases from V and 7 from J, leaving 13 bases between them. The DNA for the CDR3 is TGTGCCAGCAGCTCAATGGGGGGACCTGGCTACACCTTC. This gives the protein CASSSMGGPGYTF.

The J gene is TRBJ2-5, the V gene TRBV9, with D perhaps TRBD2 (5 bases). There are 17 residues in the CDR3. Trimming took 0 bases from V and 3 from J, leaving 18 bases between them. The germline V gene encodes CDR1 SGDLS and CDR2 YYNGEE. CDR3 nucleotides: TGTGCCAGCAGCGTAGACCGGGCTCCCAGCGGTAAAGAGACCCAGTACTTC. This gives the protein CASSVDRAPSGKETQYF.

This clonotype was seen only a few times. The V gene is TRBV6-5, the J gene TRBJ1-2; D is undetermined. V gave up 0 bases and J gave up 8 bases, with 16 bases separating them. The CDR3 spans 15 residues. CDR1 and CDR2 from the germline V gene are MNHEY and SVGAGI. As DNA, the CDR3 is TGTGCCAGCAGTTACTCTTCGAGTGGGGTTAGGGGCTACACCTTC. Amino acids: CASSYSSSGVRGYTF.

This chain uses TRBV5-1 with TRBJ2-3; D possibly corresponds to TRBD2 (6 bases). Looked up from germline, CDR1 is SGHRS and CDR2 is YFSETQ. The CDR3 runs 15 residues. Between the trimmed V and J ends, which lost 2 bases and 5 bases, there was a span of 15 bases. The CDR3 nucleotides are TGCGCCAGCAGCTTCGACGGGGGAAATGGAGATACGCAGTATTTT. It codes for CASSFDGGNGDTQYF.

The V and J genes are TRBV9 and TRBJ1-4; 7 bases match TRBD1. This CDR3 is 13 amino acids long. Germline CDR1 reads SGDLS; CDR2 reads YYNGEE. V lost 4 bases and J lost 8; bases outside the gene matches: 5. The CDR3 DNA reads TGTGCCAGCAGCCCCCAGGGGGTCGAAAAACTGTTTTTT. Translating gives CASSPQGVEKLFF.

This clonotype has only a few counts. The rearrangement links TRBV10-3 to TRBJ2-7, with D possibly being TRBD1 or TRBD2 (5 bases each). The CDR3 extends over 13 amino acids. Germline CDR1 ENHRY, CDR2 SYGVKD. V was trimmed by 7 bases and J by 0 bases, leaving 10 bases between them. The CDR3 spells CAINRDDSYEQYF. CDR3 sequence (DNA): TGTGCCATCAACCGGGACGACTCCTACGAGCAGTACTTC.

A few counts support this clonotype. The genes are TRBV7-2 and TRBJ2-4; TRBD2 matches 8 bases. V was clipped by 3 bases and J by 1 base; unmatched bases: 5. Germline loops: CDR1 SGHTA, CDR2 FQGNSA. The CDR3 runs to 16 residues. As DNA, the CDR3 is TGTGCCAGCAGCTTGGGGACTAGGAATGCCAAAAACATTCAGTACTTC. Its protein product is CASSLGTRNAKNIQYF.